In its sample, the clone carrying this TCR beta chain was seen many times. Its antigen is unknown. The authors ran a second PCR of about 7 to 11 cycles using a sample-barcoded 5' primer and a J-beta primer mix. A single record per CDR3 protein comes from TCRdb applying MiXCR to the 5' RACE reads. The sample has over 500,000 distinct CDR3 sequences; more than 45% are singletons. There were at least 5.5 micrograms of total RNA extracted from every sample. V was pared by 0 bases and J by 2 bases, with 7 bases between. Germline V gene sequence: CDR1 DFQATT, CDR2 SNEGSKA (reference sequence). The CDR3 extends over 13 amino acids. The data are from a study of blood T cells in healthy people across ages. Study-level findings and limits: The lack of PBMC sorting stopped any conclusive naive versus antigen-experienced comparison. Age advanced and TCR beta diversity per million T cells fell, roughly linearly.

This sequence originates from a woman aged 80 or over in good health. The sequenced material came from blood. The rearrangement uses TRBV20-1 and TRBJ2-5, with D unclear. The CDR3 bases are TGCAGTGCTAGAGATCCACAGCAAGAGACCCAGTACTTC. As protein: CSARDPQQETQYF.